The present T cell receptor (beta chain) was sequenced within a study of blood T cell repertoires in COVID-19 (TCRdb year 2020). In terms of the full investigation: Samples from collaborators originated in the United States, Italy and Spain and spanned both the acute and convalescent phases of COVID-19. Where available, HLA class I and class II types were obtained from metadata supplied by the sample provider rather than from assay-based typing. Nearly every sample came with metadata listing a de-identified subject ID, COVID-19 status, age in years and sex. The prospective study material was composed of cDNA or gDNA derived from T cells, B-cell-depleted T cells, or PBMCs. Subjects who had been exposed to COVID-19, were actively infected with it, or had recovered from it provided the deeply sampled blood TCRbeta repertoires that made up the dataset. The repertoires were released in a freely available public database intended as a resource for research on the immune response to SARS-CoV-2. Samples came from the ongoing ImmuneRACE study (first 160 participants) plus 1,254 subjects from 6 global collaborators. Overall results and qualifications from the work: The quantity of clinical and demographic metadata differed by source and by participant and was supplied without curation.

The collaborating institutions used their own protocols to collect whole blood in K2EDTA tubes. For TCRbeta analysis, collaborators shipped samples as frozen whole blood, isolated PBMCs, or DNA extracted from either of those sample types. CDR1 is given as MGHRA and CDR2 as YSYEKL, both from the germline V gene. V lost 1 base and J lost 6 bases, and the count of bases not matched to a germline gene is 18. The CDR3 spans 19 residues, from the cysteine through the phenylalanine. Just CDR3 DNA is preserved here, 57 bases in frame from base 1. This clone was picked up one time. Its antigen remains unidentified. The sample holds no much larger clone one base away, and base qualities are not on file. The immunoSEQ Assay, a bias-controlled multiplex PCR, was used to amplify TCRbeta CDR3 regions from genomic DNA. Regarding the original processing steps: Within the assay, amplification of reference gene primers was used to estimate how many nucleated cells each sample contained. Sequence reads were collapsed and filtered to measure the absolute abundance of every unique TCRbeta CDR3 rearrangement. For each sample, productive Simpson clonality was calculated as the square root of Simpson's diversity index over productive rearrangements. What TCRdb holds here is the immuneACCESS table cut down to in-frame rearrangements. Part of the clones is not present; checked against another copy, under half of the missing clones reflect an unresolved V gene, and the others are unexplained. That table furnishes V, J and clone size, whereas the DNA furnished D and trimming. This sample gives under 20,000 clones in total; 89% of them show up just once. The ten top clones hold around 13% of the sample.

This receptor was identified in a man aged 55 to 70 with active COVID-19. This receptor chain uses TRBV4-1 and TRBJ2-5; TRBD1 lines up with 9 middle nucleotides. The sequenced sample consisted of peripheral blood. The DNA is as follows: TGCGCCAGCAGCCAAGTTCCGTGGACAGGGGCCACTGGCGGGCAGACCCAGTACTTC. Protein translation: CASSQVPWTGATGGQTQYF.